Included here is one T cell receptor (beta chain) sequence, with context. Its cognate antigen is unknown. This specimen belongs to a study of cytomegalovirus exposure and HLA in healthy donors. Study findings and constraints: Under in vitro conditions, a few CMV-associated chains were confirmed as specific for CMV antigens. Evidence from a later analysis indicated that most CMV-associated TCR beta chains looked HLA-restricted.

This CDR3 spans 19 amino acids. V was pared by 0 bases and J by 0 bases, with 9 bases of the junction left unmatched. Germline CDR1 is MGHRA and CDR2 is YSYEKL. PCR involved 60 Vbeta and 13 Jbeta primers. The data were produced by immunoSEQ multiplex PCR, yet TCRdb's version contains in-frame clones alone and is incomplete. This table has almost 200,000 clones, roughly 80% appearing once. The source material was PBMCs. This chain connects TRBV4-1 to TRBJ2-3; 10 bases fit TRBD2. The source of this sequence is a male donor in good health and CMV-seropositive. CDR3 sequence: CASSQDRVAGGSSTDTQYF. As DNA, the CDR3 is TGCGCCAGCAGCCAAGATCGAGTAGCGGGAGGATCGAGCACAGATACGCAGTATTTT.